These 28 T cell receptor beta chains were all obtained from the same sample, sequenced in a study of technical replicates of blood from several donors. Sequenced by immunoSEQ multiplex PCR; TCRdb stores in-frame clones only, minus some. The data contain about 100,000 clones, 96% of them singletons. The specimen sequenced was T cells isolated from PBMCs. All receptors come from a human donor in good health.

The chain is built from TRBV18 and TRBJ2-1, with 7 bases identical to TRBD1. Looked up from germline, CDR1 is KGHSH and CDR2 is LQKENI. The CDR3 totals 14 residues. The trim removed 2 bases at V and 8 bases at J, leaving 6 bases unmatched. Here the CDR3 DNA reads TGTGCCAGCTCACCAAACAGGGGTCGAGATGAGCAGTTCTTC. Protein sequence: CASSPNRGRDEQFF.

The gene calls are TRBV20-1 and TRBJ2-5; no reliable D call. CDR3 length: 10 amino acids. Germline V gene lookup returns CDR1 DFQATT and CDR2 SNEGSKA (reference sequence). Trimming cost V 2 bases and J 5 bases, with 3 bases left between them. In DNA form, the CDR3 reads TGCAGTGCTAGACTGGAGACCCAGTACTTC. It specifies CSARLETQYF.

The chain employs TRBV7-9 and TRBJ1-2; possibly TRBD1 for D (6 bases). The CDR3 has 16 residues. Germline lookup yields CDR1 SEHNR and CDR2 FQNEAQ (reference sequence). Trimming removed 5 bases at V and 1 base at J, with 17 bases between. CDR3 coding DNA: TGTGCCAGCAGCCCCTATGGACAGAGAATTAACTATGGCTACACCTTC. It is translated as CASSPYGQRINYGYTF.

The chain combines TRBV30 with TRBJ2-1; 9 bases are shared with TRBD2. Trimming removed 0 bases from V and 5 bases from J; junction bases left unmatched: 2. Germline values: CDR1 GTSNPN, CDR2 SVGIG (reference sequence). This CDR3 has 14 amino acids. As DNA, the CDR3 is TGTGCCTGGAGTGTCGGGACTAGCAACAATGAGCAGTTCTTC. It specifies CAWSVGTSNNEQFF.

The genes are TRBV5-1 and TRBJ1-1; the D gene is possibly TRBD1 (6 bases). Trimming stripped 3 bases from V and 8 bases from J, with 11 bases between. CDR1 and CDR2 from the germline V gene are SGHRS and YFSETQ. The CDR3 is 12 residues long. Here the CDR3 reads CASSWGPGEAFF. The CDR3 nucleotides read TGCGCCAGCAGCTGGGGGCCAGGAGAAGCTTTCTTT.

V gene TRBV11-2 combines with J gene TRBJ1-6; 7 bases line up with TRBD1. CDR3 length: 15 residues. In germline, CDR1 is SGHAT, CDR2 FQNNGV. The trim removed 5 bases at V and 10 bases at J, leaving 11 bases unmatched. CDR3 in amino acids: CASSPLTGVNSPLHF. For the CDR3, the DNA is TGTGCCAGCAGCCCGTTAACAGGGGTTAACTCACCCCTCCACTTT.

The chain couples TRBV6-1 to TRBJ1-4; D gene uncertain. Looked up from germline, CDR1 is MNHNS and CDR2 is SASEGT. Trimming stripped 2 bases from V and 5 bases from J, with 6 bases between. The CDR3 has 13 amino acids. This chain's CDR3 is CASSETVNEKLFF. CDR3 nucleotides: TGTGCCAGCAGTGAAACAGTAAATGAAAAACTGTTTTTT.

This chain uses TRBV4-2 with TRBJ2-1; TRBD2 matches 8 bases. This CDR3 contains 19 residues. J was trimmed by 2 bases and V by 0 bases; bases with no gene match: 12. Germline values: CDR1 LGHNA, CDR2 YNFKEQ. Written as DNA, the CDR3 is TGTGCCAGCAGCCAAGAGGGGGTTGCGGGCGGGAGGACCTACAATGAGCAGTTCTTC. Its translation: CASSQEGVAGGRTYNEQFF.

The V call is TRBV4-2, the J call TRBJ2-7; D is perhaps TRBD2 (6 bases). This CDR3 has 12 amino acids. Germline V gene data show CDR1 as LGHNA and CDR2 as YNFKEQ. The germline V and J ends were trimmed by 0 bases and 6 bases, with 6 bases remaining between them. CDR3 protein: CASSQEGLEQYF. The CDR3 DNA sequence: TGTGCCAGCAGCCAAGAGGGACTCGAGCAGTACTTC.

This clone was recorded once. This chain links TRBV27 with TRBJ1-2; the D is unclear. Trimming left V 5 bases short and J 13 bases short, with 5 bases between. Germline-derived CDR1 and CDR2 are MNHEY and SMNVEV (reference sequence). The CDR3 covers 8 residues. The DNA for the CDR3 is TGTGCCAGCAGTCCCTCCACCTTC. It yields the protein CASSPSTF.

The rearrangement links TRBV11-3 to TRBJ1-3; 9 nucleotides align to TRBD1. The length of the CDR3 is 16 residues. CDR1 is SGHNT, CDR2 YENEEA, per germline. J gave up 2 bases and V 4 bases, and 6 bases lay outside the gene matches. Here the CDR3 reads CASSSVQGAAGNTIYF. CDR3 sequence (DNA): TGTGCCAGCAGCTCTGTACAGGGGGCAGCTGGAAACACCATATATTTT.

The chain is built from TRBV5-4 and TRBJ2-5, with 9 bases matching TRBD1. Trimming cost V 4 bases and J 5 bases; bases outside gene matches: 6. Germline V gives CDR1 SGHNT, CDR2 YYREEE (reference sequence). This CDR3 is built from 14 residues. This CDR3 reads CASSIGTGKETQYF. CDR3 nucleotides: TGTGCCAGCAGCATCGGGACAGGGAAGGAGACCCAGTACTTC.

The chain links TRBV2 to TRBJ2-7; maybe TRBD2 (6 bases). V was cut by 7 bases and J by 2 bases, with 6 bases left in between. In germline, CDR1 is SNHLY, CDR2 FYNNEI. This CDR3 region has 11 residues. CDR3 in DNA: TGTGCCAGCACGGGGGCCTACGAGCAGTACTTC. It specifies CASTGAYEQYF.

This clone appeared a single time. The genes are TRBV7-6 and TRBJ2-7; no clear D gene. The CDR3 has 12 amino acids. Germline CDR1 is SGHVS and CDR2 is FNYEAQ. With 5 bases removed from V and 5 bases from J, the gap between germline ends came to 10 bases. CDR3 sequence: CASSDPEDEQYF. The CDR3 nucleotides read TGTGCCAGCAGCGACCCTGAGGACGAGCAGTACTTC. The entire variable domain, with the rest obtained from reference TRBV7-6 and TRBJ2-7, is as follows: GAGVSQSPRYKVTKRGQDVALRCDPISGHVSLYWYRQALGQGPEFLTYFNYEAQQDKSGLPNDRFSAERPEGSISTLTIQRTEQRDSAMYRCASSDPEDEQYFGPGTRLTVT.

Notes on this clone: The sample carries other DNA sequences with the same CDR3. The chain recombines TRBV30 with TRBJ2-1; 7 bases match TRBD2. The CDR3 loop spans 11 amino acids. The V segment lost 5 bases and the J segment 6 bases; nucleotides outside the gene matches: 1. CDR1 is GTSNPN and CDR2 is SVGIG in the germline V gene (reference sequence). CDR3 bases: TGTGCCTGGGGCGGGGGCAATGAGCAGTTCTTC. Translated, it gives CAWGGGNEQFF.

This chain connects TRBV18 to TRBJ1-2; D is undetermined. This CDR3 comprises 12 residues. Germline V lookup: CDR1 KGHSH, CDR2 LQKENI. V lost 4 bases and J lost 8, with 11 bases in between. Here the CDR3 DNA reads TGTGCCAGCTCACGGTTGGTTGGCGGCTACACCTTC. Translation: CASSRLVGGYTF.

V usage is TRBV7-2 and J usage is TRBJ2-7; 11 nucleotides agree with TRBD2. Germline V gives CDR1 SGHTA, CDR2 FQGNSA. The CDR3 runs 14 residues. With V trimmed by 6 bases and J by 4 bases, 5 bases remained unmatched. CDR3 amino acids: CASSFSGGAYEQYF. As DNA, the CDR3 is TGTGCCAGCAGTTTTAGCGGGGGGGCGTACGAGCAGTACTTC.

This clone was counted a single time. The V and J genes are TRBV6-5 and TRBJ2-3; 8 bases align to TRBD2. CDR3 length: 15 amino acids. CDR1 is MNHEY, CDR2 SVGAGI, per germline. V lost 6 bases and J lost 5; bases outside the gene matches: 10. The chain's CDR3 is CASSYRREAGDTQYF. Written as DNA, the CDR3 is TGTGCCAGCAGCTACAGGCGGGAGGCCGGAGATACGCAGTATTTT.

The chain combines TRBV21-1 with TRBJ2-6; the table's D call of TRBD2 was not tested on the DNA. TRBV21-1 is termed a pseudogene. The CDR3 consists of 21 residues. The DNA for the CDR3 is TGTGCCAGCAGCAAAGTTATCTGGACTAGCGGGATACACTCTGGGGCCAACGTCCTGACTTTC. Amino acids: CASSKVIWTSGIHSGANVLTF.

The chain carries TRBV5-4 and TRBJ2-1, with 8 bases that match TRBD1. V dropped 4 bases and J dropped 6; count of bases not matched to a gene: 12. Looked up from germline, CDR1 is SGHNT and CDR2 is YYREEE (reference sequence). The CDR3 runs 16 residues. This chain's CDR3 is CASSHPGGARPNEQFF. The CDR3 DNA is TGTGCCAGCAGCCACCCAGGGGGCGCGAGGCCCAATGAGCAGTTCTTC.

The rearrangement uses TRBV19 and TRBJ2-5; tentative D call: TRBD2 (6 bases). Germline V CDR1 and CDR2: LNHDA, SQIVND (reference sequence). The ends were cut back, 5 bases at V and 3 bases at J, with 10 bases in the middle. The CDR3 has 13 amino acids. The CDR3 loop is CASSSGVKETQYF. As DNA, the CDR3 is TGTGCCAGTAGTTCGGGGGTGAAAGAGACCCAGTACTTC. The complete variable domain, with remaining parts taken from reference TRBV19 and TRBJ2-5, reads DGGITQSPKYLFRKEGQNVTLSCEQNLNHDAMYWYRQDPGQGLRLIYYSQIVNDFQKGDIAEGYSVSREKKESFPLTVTSAQKNPTAFYLCASSSGVKETQYFGPGTRLLVL.

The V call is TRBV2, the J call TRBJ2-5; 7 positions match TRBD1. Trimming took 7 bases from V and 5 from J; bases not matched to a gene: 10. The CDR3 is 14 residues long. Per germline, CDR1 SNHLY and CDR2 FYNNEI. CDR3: CASIVRQGFETQYF. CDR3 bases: TGTGCCAGCATAGTGAGACAGGGTTTTGAGACCCAGTACTTC.

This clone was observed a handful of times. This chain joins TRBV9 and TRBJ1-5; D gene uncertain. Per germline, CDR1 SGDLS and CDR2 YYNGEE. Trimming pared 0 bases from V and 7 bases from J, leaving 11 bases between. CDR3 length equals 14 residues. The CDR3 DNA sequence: TGTGCCAGCAGCGTAGATGAGGGAGGACAGCCCCAGCATTTT. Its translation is CASSVDEGGQPQHF.

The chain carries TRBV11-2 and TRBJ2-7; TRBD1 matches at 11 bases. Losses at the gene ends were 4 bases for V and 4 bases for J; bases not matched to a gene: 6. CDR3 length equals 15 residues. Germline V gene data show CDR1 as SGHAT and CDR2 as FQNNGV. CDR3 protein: CASSSVRDRGYEQYF. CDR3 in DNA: TGTGCCAGCAGCTCGGTGAGGGACAGGGGGTACGAGCAGTACTTC. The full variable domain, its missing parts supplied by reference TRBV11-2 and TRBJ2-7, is EAGVAQSPRYKIIEKRQSVAFWCNPISGHATLYWYQQILGQGPKLLIQFQNNGVVDDSQLPKDRFSAERLKGVDSTLKIQPAKLEDSAVYLCASSSVRDRGYEQYFGPGTRLTVT.

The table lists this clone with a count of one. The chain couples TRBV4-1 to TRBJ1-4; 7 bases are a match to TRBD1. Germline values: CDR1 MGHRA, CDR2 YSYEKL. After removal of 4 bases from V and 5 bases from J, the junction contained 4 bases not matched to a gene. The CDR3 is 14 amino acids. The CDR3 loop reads CASSRGQPNEKLFF. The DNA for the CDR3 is TGCGCCAGCAGCCGGGGACAGCCAAATGAAAAACTGTTTTTT.

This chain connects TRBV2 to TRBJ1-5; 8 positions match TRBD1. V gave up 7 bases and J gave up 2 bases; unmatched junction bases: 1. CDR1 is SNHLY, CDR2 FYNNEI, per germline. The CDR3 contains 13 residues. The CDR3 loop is CASKGQGNQPQHF. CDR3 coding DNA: TGTGCCAGCAAGGGACAGGGCAATCAGCCCCAGCATTTT.

CDR3 nucleotides: TGTGCCTCCCGCGGGACGGGCTTCCCCTACGAGCAGTACTTC. Translating gives CASRGTGFPYEQYF. The chain carries TRBV19 and TRBJ2-7, with D possibly matching TRBD2 (6 bases). This CDR3 contains 14 residues. Germline CDR1 and CDR2: LNHDA and SQIVND (reference sequence). With 11 bases removed from V and 2 bases from J, the gap between germline ends came to 19 bases.

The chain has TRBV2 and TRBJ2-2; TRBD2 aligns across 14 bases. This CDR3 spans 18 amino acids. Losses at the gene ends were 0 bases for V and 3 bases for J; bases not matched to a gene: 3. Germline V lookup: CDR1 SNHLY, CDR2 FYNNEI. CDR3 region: CASSEAGLAGAYTGELFF. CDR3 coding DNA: TGTGCCAGCAGTGAAGCGGGACTAGCGGGAGCTTACACCGGGGAGCTGTTTTTT.